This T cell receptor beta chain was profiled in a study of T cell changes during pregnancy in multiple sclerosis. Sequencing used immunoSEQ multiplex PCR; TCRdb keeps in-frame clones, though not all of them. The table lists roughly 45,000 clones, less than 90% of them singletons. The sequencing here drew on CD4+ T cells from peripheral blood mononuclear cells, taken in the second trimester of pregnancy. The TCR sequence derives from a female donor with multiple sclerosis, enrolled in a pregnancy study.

CDR3 nucleotide sequence: TGCGCCAGCAGCCTAGGGACTCCGGAAGCTTTCTTT. It yields the protein CASSLGTPEAFF. The chain couples TRBV5-1 to TRBJ1-1; D is possibly TRBD1 (5 bases). Germline CDR1 is SGHRS and CDR2 is YFSETQ. V lost 4 bases and J lost 8, with 12 bases in between. CDR3 length: 12 amino acids. Drawing the rest from reference TRBV5-1 and TRBJ1-1, the complete variable domain is KAGVTQTPRYLIKTRGQQVTLSCSPISGHRSVSWYQQTPGQGLQFLFEYFSETQRNKGNFPGRFSGRQFSNSRSEMNVSTLELGDSALYLCASSLGTPEAFFGQGTRLTVV.